The 20 T cell receptor beta chains given below trace back to one sample, sequenced in a study of identical twins. MiXCR, applied by TCRdb to the 5' RACE reads, yields one record per CDR3 protein. The repertoire holds about 340,000 distinct CDR3 sequences, with more than 9% as singletons. This sample also appeared in a second study, on yellow fever vaccine responses in identical twins.

Sequenced material: CD8+ T cells sorted from blood. Source of these receptors: a woman younger than 30 in good health.

This clonotype showed up just a few times. Its ends do not fully match the called genes, so a read error is possible. V is TRBV6-5 and J is TRBJ1-4, with TRBD1 matching over 9 bases. The CDR3 runs 15 residues. Germline assignment: CDR1 MNHEY and CDR2 SVGAGI. CDR3 loop: CASSDSGQGFEKLFF. In DNA form, the CDR3 reads TGTGCCAGCAGTGACTCCGGACAGGGGTTTGAAAAACTGTTTTTT.

The chain is built from TRBV2 and TRBJ1-1, with D tentatively TRBD1 (5 bases). Trimming stripped 4 bases from V and 2 bases from J, with 11 bases between. CDR3 size: 14 residues. Germline-derived CDR1 and CDR2 are SNHLY and FYNNEI. CDR3 sequence: CASSVGQGNTEAFF. CDR3 nucleotides: TGTGCCAGCAGTGTGGGTCAGGGAAACACTGAAGCTTTCTTT.

The V and J genes are TRBV29-1 and TRBJ2-7, with a tentative D call TRBD1 (5 bases). The CDR3 is made up of 16 amino acids. Germline V gives CDR1 SQVTM, CDR2 ANQGSEA. Trimming cost V 3 bases and J 0 bases, with 18 bases left between them. In DNA, the CDR3 is TGCAGCGTTGAGAAGGGGCAGGAAGGTTCCTCCTACGAGCAGTACTTC. This sequence encodes CSVEKGQEGSSYEQYF.

V is TRBV3-1 and J is TRBJ2-1; 11 positions match TRBD2. Germline-derived CDR1 and CDR2 are LGHDT and YNNKEL (reference sequence). Germline trimming cut 3 bases from V and 4 bases from J; bases unmatched to any gene: 5. The CDR3 is 16 amino acids. The CDR3 nucleotides read TGTGCCAGCAGCCACGGGCTAGCGGGAGGATACAATGAGCAGTTCTTC. It translates to CASSHGLAGGYNEQFF.

This clonotype was detected only a few times. The rearrangement joins TRBV9 to TRBJ2-7; the D is unclear. The V end lost 1 base, the J end lost 2 bases, and 10 bases lay between the germline ends. This CDR3 has 14 residues. CDR1 is SGDLS, CDR2 YYNGEE, per germline. CDR3 nucleotides: TGTGCCAGCAGCGTATCGGGCCTTGCCTACGAGCAGTACTTC. Encoded protein: CASSVSGLAYEQYF.

This clonotype was detected many times. CDR3 protein: CASSYKAGELFF. The CDR3 DNA is TGTGCCAGCAGTTATAAGGCCGGGGAGCTGTTTTTT. The chain carries TRBV6-5 and TRBJ2-2; D remains ambiguous. V lost 3 bases, J lost 6 bases, and 5 bases lay in between. The CDR3 spans 12 residues. CDR1 is MNHEY, CDR2 SVGAGI, per germline.

This clonotype has only a few counts. The chain is built from TRBV6-2 or TRBV6-3 and TRBJ2-5, with 16 positions matching TRBD2. The CDR3 totals 20 residues. After removal of 0 bases from V and 5 bases from J, the junction contained 12 bases not matched to a gene. Germline CDR1 reads MNHEY; CDR2 reads SVGEGT. This chain's CDR3 is CASSYSTLGTSGRALETQYF. The DNA of the CDR3 is TGTGCCAGCAGTTACTCGACGTTAGGGACTAGCGGGAGGGCCCTGGAGACCCAGTACTTC.

This clonotype has only a few counts. The V call is TRBV25-1, the J call TRBJ2-1; tentative D call: TRBD1 (5 bases). Per the germline V gene, CDR1 is MGHDK and CDR2 is SYGVNS. This CDR3 has 14 residues. V was trimmed by 3 bases and J by 7 bases, leaving 13 bases between them. The CDR3 spells CASSDRAYMNEQFF. The CDR3 DNA follows: TGTGCCAGCAGTGACAGGGCGTATATGAATGAGCAGTTCTTC.

This clonotype has only a few counts. The chain employs TRBV7-9 and TRBJ2-7; D gene unclear. This CDR3 region has 13 residues. V lost 3 bases to trimming and J lost 3 bases, with 9 bases between them. Germline V gene lookup returns CDR1 SEHNR and CDR2 FQNEAQ (reference sequence). The CDR3 spells CASSLLAFYEQYF. For the CDR3, the DNA is TGTGCCAGCAGCTTGTTGGCCTTCTACGAGCAGTACTTC.

The chain is built from TRBV7-6 and TRBJ2-5, with 7 bases fitting TRBD1. CDR3 length equals 14 residues. V lost 5 bases and J lost 3; bases outside the gene matches: 6. Germline V gives CDR1 SGHVS, CDR2 FNYEAQ. The CDR3 DNA reads TGTGCCAGCAGCGTGACAGGGCCCAAAGAGACCCAGTACTTC. As protein: CASSVTGPKETQYF.

Within the sample, this clonotype is medium-sized. CDR3 in DNA: TGTGCCAGCAATCCGGGACAGGTGGCCCCCGGGGAGCTGTTTTTT. Translation: CASNPGQVAPGELFF. V usage is TRBV2 and J usage is TRBJ2-2; 8 bases match TRBD1. CDR1 and CDR2 (germline): SNHLY, FYNNEI. V was pared by 7 bases and J by 6 bases, with 10 bases of the junction left unmatched. CDR3 size: 15 residues.

This clonotype was seen more than once but under ten times. The CDR3 DNA is TGTGCCAGCAGCCAAGATTTAGGAGAGCAGTTCTTC. The encoded protein is CASSQDLGEQFF. The chain employs TRBV4-2 and TRBJ2-1, with unresolved D. CDR3 length: 12 residues. Per the germline V gene, CDR1 is LGHNA and CDR2 is YNFKEQ. Trimming cost V 0 bases and J 10 bases, with 7 bases left between them.

V gene TRBV7-9 combines with J gene TRBJ2-2; 14 positions agree with TRBD2. The ends lost 4 bases at V and 5 bases at J; junction bases unmatched: 6. Germline V lookup: CDR1 SEHNR, CDR2 FQNEAQ (reference sequence). This CDR3 has 17 residues. CDR3 sequence reads: CASSSGLAGGWTGELFF. CDR3 sequence (DNA): TGTGCCAGCAGCTCCGGACTAGCGGGAGGTTGGACCGGGGAGCTGTTTTTT.

In this sample, this clonotype turned up a few times. The chain is built from TRBV20-1 and TRBJ2-1; no firm D call. The CDR3 runs to 14 residues. V was cut by 0 bases and J by 7 bases, with 13 bases left in between. From germline, CDR1 is DFQATT and CDR2 SNEGSKA (reference sequence). The CDR3 region has the DNA TGCAGTGCTAGAGACCCTTACAGAGAAAATGAGCAGTTCTTC. As protein: CSARDPYRENEQFF.

This clonotype was observed many times. DNA for the CDR3: TGTGCCAGCAGTTCCGGTCCGAACACTGAAGCTTTCTTT. It is translated as CASSSGPNTEAFF. V and J are TRBV12-3 or TRBV12-4 and TRBJ1-1; D remains unclear. V was clipped by 4 bases and J by 1 base, with 7 bases between them. The CDR3 totals 13 residues.

This clonotype was seen a few times. This chain joins TRBV7-6 and TRBJ2-2; TRBD1 aligns across 8 bases. Per germline, CDR1 SGHVS and CDR2 FNYEAQ. The V segment lost 2 bases and the J segment 2 bases; nucleotides outside the gene matches: 7. The CDR3 consists of 17 residues. For the CDR3, the DNA is TGTGCCAGCAGCTTACCGCTCCAGGGGGCTAACACCGGGGAGCTGTTTTTT. Translating it yields CASSLPLQGANTGELFF.

The rearrangement joins TRBV15 to TRBJ2-7, with 9 nucleotides matching TRBD1. V lost 5 bases to trimming and J lost 3 bases; unmatched junction nucleotides: 26. The germline CDR1 and CDR2 sequences are LNHNV and YYDKDF (reference sequence). The CDR3 contains 21 residues. The CDR3 protein is CATSVLSVGGQGTNFGYEQYF. DNA for the CDR3: TGTGCCACCAGCGTCCTTTCCGTGGGGGGACAGGGTACTAATTTCGGCTACGAGCAGTACTTC.

The genes are TRBV20-1 and TRBJ2-7; D is ambiguous. V dropped 5 bases and J dropped 4 bases, with 24 bases sitting between them. CDR1 and CDR2 from the germline V gene are DFQATT and SNEGSKA (reference sequence). CDR3 length: 16 residues. The CDR3 is CSAGRFVDEAKYEQYV. DNA of the CDR3: TGCAGTGCTGGACGATTTGTGGATGAAGCGAAATACGAGCAGTACGTC.

In its sample, this clonotype was seen a few times. The J gene is TRBJ2-1, the V gene TRBV13; no clear D. Trimming stripped 0 bases from V and 0 bases from J, with 9 bases between. Per germline, CDR1 PRHDT and CDR2 FYEKMQ (reference sequence). This CDR3 spans 16 amino acids. Here the CDR3 reads CASSLGGESSYNEQFF. CDR3 nucleotide sequence: TGTGCCAGCAGCTTAGGTGGCGAGAGCTCCTACAATGAGCAGTTCTTC.

At least ten counts were recorded for this clonotype. V is TRBV12-3 or TRBV12-4 and J is TRBJ1-6; perhaps TRBD1 as D (6 bases). Deletions cut 6 bases from V and 8 bases from J, with 11 bases between. The length of the CDR3 is 13 residues. CDR3 sequence reads: CASRDQGYSPLHF. CDR3 nucleotide sequence: TGTGCCAGCAGAGATCAGGGGTATTCACCCCTCCACTTT.